This T cell receptor beta chain was retrieved from a study of shared T cell receptors in the human thymus. Some clones are missing from TCRdb's copy, which holds only in-frame ones; the method was immunoSEQ multiplex PCR. Among 700,000 or so clones listed, approximately 85% were seen once. There are a few counts of this clone. V was pared by 4 bases and J by 3 bases, with 21 bases between. The V gene's germline CDR1 is SGHTA and CDR2 FQGNSA. The CDR3 totals 17 residues. This sample was also put to use in a study of human thymus T cells. From that paper: It was from resections taken during corrective heart surgery that the thymus tissue came.

This sequence joins TRBV7-2 and TRBJ1-1; D may be TRBD1 (5 bases). The sequenced material came from thymocytes. The clonotype was recovered from a girl younger than two with a congenital heart defect. The chain's CDR3 is CASSCPGGGPHYTEAFF. CDR3 sequence (DNA): TGTGCCAGCAGCTGCCCCGGGGGAGGCCCCCACTACACTGAAGCTTTCTTT.